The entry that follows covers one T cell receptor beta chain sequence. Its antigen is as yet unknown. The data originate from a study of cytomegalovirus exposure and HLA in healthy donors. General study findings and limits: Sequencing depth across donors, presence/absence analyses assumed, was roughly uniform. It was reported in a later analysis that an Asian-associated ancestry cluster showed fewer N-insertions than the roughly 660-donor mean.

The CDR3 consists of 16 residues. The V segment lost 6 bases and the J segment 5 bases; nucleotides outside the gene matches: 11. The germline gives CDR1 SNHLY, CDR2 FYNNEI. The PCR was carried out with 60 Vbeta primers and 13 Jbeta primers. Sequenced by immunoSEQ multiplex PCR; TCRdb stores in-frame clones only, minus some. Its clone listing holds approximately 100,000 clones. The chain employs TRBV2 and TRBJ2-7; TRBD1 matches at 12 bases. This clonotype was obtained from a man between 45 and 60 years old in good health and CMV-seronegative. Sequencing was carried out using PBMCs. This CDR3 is CASSQTPGTGGDEQYF. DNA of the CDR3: TGTGCCAGCAGCCAAACCCCCGGGACAGGGGGCGACGAGCAGTACTTC.